This T cell receptor beta chain was identified during a study of blood T cell repertoires in COVID-19 (TCRdb year 2020). About the study as a whole: Samples covering the acute and convalescent phases of COVID-19 were provided by collaborators in the United States, Italy and Spain. The repertoires were released in a freely available public database intended as a resource for research on the immune response to SARS-CoV-2. Deeply sampled blood TCRbeta repertoires from subjects exposed to, actively infected with, or recovered from COVID-19 were included in the dataset. A de-identified subject ID, COVID-19 status, age in years and sex were almost always included in the sample metadata. Where available, HLA class I and class II types were taken from metadata supplied by the sample provider and were not determined by assay-based typing. The prospective study material was composed of cDNA or gDNA derived from T cells, B-cell-depleted T cells, or PBMCs. Samples came from the ongoing ImmuneRACE study (first 160 participants) plus 1,254 subjects from 6 global collaborators.

The immunoSEQ Assay, a bias-controlled multiplex PCR, was used to amplify TCRbeta CDR3 regions from genomic DNA. The authors' pipeline ran thus. Within the assay, amplification of reference gene primers was used to estimate how many nucleated cells each sample contained. Sequence reads were collapsed and filtered to measure the absolute abundance of every unique TCRbeta CDR3 rearrangement. For each sample, productive Simpson clonality was calculated by taking the square root of Simpson's diversity index across productive rearrangements. TCRdb carries this immuneACCESS record with in-frame sequences only. Its versions omit some clonotypes, under half of them owing to an unresolved V gene in the studies checked, with the rest unexplained. V, J and clone size reflect that table, while D and trimming were determined from the DNA. The sample profile shows around 84,000 clones; around 78% of them were found once. Approximately 34% of the sample lies in the top ten.

One collaborating source in Seattle enrolled patients during active infection and followed them longitudinally through the course of disease. Collaborating institutions collected whole blood in K2EDTA tubes following their own protocols. Collaborator samples were shipped for TCRbeta analysis as frozen whole blood, isolated PBMCs, or DNA extracted from either sample type. Trimmed from V: 5 bases; trimmed from J: 7 bases; junction bases lacking a gene match: 14. From a lookup of the germline V gene, CDR1 and CDR2 are SGHNT and YENEEA. The CDR3 starts with the cysteine, ends with the phenylalanine, and has 16 residues. The retained sequence is limited to the CDR3, 48 bases, with the frame set at the first base. Study-wide findings and limitations: How much clinical and demographic metadata was included differed by source and by participant, and the metadata was provided uncurated.

Note on this clone: The target of this receptor is not known. There are no base qualities to consult, and no much larger clone falls within one base.

The V and J genes are TRBV11-3 and TRBJ2-1; a stretch of 7 junction bases matches TRBD2. The receptor's source is a man aged 55 to 70 with COVID-19, enrolled during active disease. The sequencing input was peripheral blood. In nucleotides, the sequence is TGTGCCAGCAGCCTAGCGACGGTCAAGCGGGGTAATGAGCAGTTCTTC. This encodes CASSLATVKRGNEQFF.